This T cell receptor (beta chain) was captured by sequencing in a study of blood T cell repertoires in COVID-19. Across the whole study: Collection of acute and convalescent COVID-19 samples took place in the United States, Italy and Spain. In each case, the material was cDNA or gDNA derived from T cells, B-cell-depleted T cells, or PBMCs.

With 5 bases removed from V and 0 bases from J, the gap between germline ends came to 13 bases. Germline lookup yields CDR1 GTSNPN and CDR2 SVGIG (reference sequence). CDR3 length: 14 residues. Original analysis: Amplification of reference gene primers provided the estimated nucleated cell counts. Assay used: immunoSEQ multiplex PCR; TCRdb lists only in-frame clones, some missing. That table is the source of V, J and clone size, and D and trimming were worked out from the DNA. The sample carries 150,000 or so clones, about four fifths recorded once. This chain links TRBV30 with TRBJ1-2; a possible D gene is TRBD1 (5 bases). This TCR was recovered from a human donor with acute or convalescent COVID-19. The donor label of this sample is uncertain. The source material was peripheral blood. CDR3 residues: CAWHDSTTNYGYTF. Written as DNA, the CDR3 is TGTGCCTGGCACGACAGTACCACTAACTATGGCTACACCTTC. The full variable domain, in which reference TRBV30 and TRBJ1-2 provide the parts outside the CDR3, is SQTIHQWPATLVQPVGSPLSLECTVEGTSNPNLYWYRQAAGRGLQLLFYSVGIGQISSEVPQNLSASRPQDRQFILSSKKLLLSDSGFYLCAWHDSTTNYGYTFGSGTRLTVV.